A selection of T cell receptor beta chains follows, all from one sample in a study of glioma-infiltrating T cells after dendritic cell vaccination. This table comes from immunoSEQ multiplex PCR, and its TCRdb copy is limited to in-frame clones, with some not included. This sample has more than 20,000 clones; roughly 86% occur once, and the top ten carry around 3%. Source: blood, taken after dendritic cell vaccination. These receptor sequences come from a human donor with glioblastoma. Both conserved end residues are part of each CDR3. D genes are given only for firm matches. Size is omitted from some rows. Given values are once, few, many or a class for expanded clones.

clone_size j_call d_call v_call cdr3_aa cdr3_nt
. TRBJ2-3 . TRBV6-5 CASRKTGTSTDTQYF TGTGCCAGCAGGAAGACAGGGACTAGCACAGATACGCAGTATTTT
few TRBJ1-1 TRBD1 TRBV6-1 CASRETGGWTEAFF TGTGCCAGCAGAGAGACAGGGGGGTGGACTGAAGCTTTCTTT
few TRBJ2-1 . TRBV14 CASSYPGVSYNEQFF TGTGCCAGCAGCTATCCGGGGGTCTCCTACAATGAGCAGTTCTTC
. TRBJ2-5 . TRBV7-9 CASSTRRHDNKETQYF TGTGCCAGCAGCACGCGAAGACACGATAATAAAGAGACCCAGTACTTC
. TRBJ2-7 TRBD2 TRBV7-2 CASSLGSGVTSYEQYF TGTGCCAGCAGCTTAGGGAGCGGGGTTACTTCCTACGAGCAGTACTTC
. TRBJ1-2 . TRBV7-2 CASSLAPYGYTF TGTGCCAGCAGCTTAGCCCCTTATGGCTACACCTTC
. TRBJ2-7 . TRBV11-2 CASRSHIRDTVEQYF TGTGCCAGCAGGTCTCATATCCGGGACACCGTCGAGCAGTACTTC
. TRBJ2-7 . TRBV10-2 CASSEAGGSSYEQYF TGCGCCAGCAGTGAGGCGGGCGGCAGCTCCTACGAGCAGTACTTC
. TRBJ1-1 TRBD1 TRBV6-4 CASSSGTGGTEAFF TGTGCCAGCAGCTCCGGGACAGGGGGCACTGAAGCTTTCTTT
. TRBJ1-2 . TRBV11-3 CASSDYAYGYTF TGTGCCAGCAGCGACTACGCGTATGGCTACACCTTC
. TRBJ1-4 TRBD1 TRBV7-6 CASSLGTGGPGELFF TGTGCCAGCAGCTTAGGGACAGGGGGACCAGGGGAACTGTTTTTT
. TRBJ2-7 TRBD2 TRBV2 CASSSSGGGYEQYF TGTGCCAGCAGTTCTAGCGGGGGGGGTTACGAGCAGTACTTC
. TRBJ2-1 . TRBV7-2 CASSLWGTGGNEQFF TGTGCCAGCAGTCTGTGGGGGACCGGGGGAAATGAGCAGTTCTTC
. TRBJ1-4 . TRBV19 CASSSTGISNEKLFF TGTGCCAGTAGTTCCACCGGTATTTCGAATGAAAAACTGTTTTTT
. TRBJ2-1 TRBD1 TRBV11-2 CASSAQGGGQGAYEQFF TGTGCCAGCAGCGCCCAAGGGGGGGGACAGGGGGCGTATGAGCAGTTCTTC
. TRBJ2-1 . TRBV5-4 CASSLGQEPRQFF TGTGCCAGCAGCTTGGGTCAAGAACCGAGGCAGTTCTTC
. TRBJ1-3 . TRBV5-5 CASSLSRGGAGNTIYF TGTGCCAGCAGCTTGAGTCGGGGGGGCGCTGGAAACACCATATATTTT